The clone carrying this T cell receptor beta chain occurred many times. The antigen is unknown. The CDR3 has 9 amino acids. CDR1 SGHRS and CDR2 YFSETQ come from the germline V gene. The V end was cut by 2 bases, the J end by 8 bases, with 1 base between. The sample belongs to a study of neurological immune-mediated disorders. Study-wide results and caveats: Repertoires from 18 of 34 multiple sclerosis patients grouped phylogenetically into a related-CDR3 cluster, suggesting a possible signature. Because no CDR3 amino acid sequences were shared across subjects by expanded clones, private repertoires were suggested in all groups.

MiXCR was run by TCRdb on the 5' RACE reads, yielding one entry per CDR3 protein. Of around 130,000 distinct CDR3 sequences listed, more than 2.5% are singletons. The sequence derives from a woman in her 30s with multiple sclerosis. The sequencing sample was made of PBMCs. This sequence joins TRBV5-1 and TRBJ1-1; no clear D gene. The CDR3 sequence: CASSLEAFF. CDR3 in DNA: TGCGCCAGCAGCTTAGAAGCTTTCTTT.